This TCR beta chain was retrieved from a study of cytomegalovirus exposure and HLA in healthy donors. Study results and caveats: In vitro data verified a few CMV-associated chains as specific for CMV antigens. Most TCRs appeared rarely, but some public TCRs recurred in many donors.

Comment on this clone: Its matching antigen is unknown.

PCR involved 60 Vbeta and 13 Jbeta primers. Sequencing used immunoSEQ multiplex PCR; TCRdb keeps in-frame clones, though not all of them. The listing records 110,000 to 150,000 clones. In germline, CDR1 is SGHDT, CDR2 YYEEEE. This CDR3 is 17 amino acids long. The germline V and J ends were trimmed by 0 bases and 1 base, with 13 bases remaining between them. The chain combines TRBV5-6 with TRBJ2-2; D perhaps matches TRBD1 (5 bases). The TCR was taken from a male donor in good health and CMV-seronegative. Sequenced input: PBMCs. This CDR3 reads CASSLGSQGWNTGELFF. The CDR3, as DNA: TGTGCCAGCAGCTTGGGGTCCCAGGGATGGAACACCGGGGAGCTGTTTTTT. Combining the CDR3 with reference TRBV5-6 and TRBJ2-2 gives the whole variable domain DAGVTQSPTHLIKTRGQQVTLRCSPKSGHDTVSWYQQALGQGPQFIFQYYEEEERQRGNFPDRFSGHQFPNYSSELNVNALLLGDSALYLCASSLGSQGWNTGELFFGEGSRLTVL.